The clone carrying this T cell receptor beta chain appeared a few times. The data originate from a study of T-cell reconstitution after alpha-beta-depleted transplantation in children. The V end was cut by 1 base, the J end by 6 bases, with 13 bases between. The CDR3 extends over 14 amino acids. As it was prepared, the TCRbeta library received unique molecular identifiers. From the PCR reads, TCRdb called clonotypes with MiXCR, one entry per CDR3 protein. Here the sample spans about 370,000 distinct CDR3 sequences, roughly 21% being singletons. Sequenced here: PBMCs from the stem cell graft donor, sampled from the stem cell graft. This TCR derives from a human donor who donated a stem cell graft to a child with acute myeloid leukemia. V and J are TRBV12-3 or TRBV12-4 and TRBJ2-7; D is possibly TRBD2 (6 bases). For the CDR3, the DNA is TGTGCCAGCAGTTTAGTCCTAGCGAGGGGCGAGCAGTACTTC. It yields the protein CASSLVLARGEQYF.